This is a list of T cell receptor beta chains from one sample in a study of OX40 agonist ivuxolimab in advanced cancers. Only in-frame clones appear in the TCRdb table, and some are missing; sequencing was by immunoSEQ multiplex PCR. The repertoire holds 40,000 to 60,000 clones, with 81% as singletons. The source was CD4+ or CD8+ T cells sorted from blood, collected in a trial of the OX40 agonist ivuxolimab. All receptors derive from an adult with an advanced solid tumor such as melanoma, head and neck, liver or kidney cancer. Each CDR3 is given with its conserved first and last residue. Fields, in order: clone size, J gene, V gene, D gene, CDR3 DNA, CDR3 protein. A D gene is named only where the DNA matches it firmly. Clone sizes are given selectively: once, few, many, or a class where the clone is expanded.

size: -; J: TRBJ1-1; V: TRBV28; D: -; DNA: TGTGCCAGCAGTTTTTCGTTCGAAGCTTTCTTT; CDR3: CASSFSFEAFF
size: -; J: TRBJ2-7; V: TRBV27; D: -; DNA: TGTGCCAGCAGTTTGGCGAATGGCGGGTCCTACGAGCAGTACTTC; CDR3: CASSLANGGSYEQYF
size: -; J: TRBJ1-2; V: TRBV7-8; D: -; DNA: TGTGCCAGCAGCTTAGGACGAAGGACAGATAACTATGGCTACGCCTTC; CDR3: CASSLGRRTDNYGYAF
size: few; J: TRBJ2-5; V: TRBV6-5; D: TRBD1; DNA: TGTGCCAGCAGTGGAGACAGGGGGCCTGGTGAGACCCAGTACTTC; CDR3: CASSGDRGPGETQYF
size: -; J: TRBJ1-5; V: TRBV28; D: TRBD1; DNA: TGTGCCAGCTTACAGGGGAGCAATCAGCCCCAGCATTTT; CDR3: CASLQGSNQPQHF
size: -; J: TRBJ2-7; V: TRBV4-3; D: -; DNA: TGCGCCAGCAGCCAAACCAGCGAGGGCGAGCAGTACTTC; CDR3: CASSQTSEGEQYF
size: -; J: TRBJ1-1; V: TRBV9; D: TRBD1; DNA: TGTGCCAGCAGCGTAGGGACGACAGGGGCGGGTGAAGCTTTCTTT; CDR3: CASSVGTTGAGEAFF
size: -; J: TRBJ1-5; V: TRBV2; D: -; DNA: TGTGCCAGCAGTAATACTATTCTGGGTAGCAATCAGCCCCAGCATTTT; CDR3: CASSNTILGSNQPQHF
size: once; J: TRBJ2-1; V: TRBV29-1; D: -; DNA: TGCAGCGTTGTCCACAGGTCGATCGGTGAGCAGTTCTTC; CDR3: CSVVHRSIGEQFF
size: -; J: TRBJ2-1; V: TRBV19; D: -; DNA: TGTGCCAGTAGTTGGGTAGTCGGTGTTGTGAATGAGCAGTTCTTC; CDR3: CASSWVVGVVNEQFF
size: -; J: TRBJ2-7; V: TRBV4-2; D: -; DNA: TGTGCCAGCAGCTTGGATAGGAGCTCCTACGAGCAGTACTTC; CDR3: CASSLDRSSYEQYF
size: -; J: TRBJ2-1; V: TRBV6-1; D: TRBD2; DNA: TGTGCCAGCAGTGAAAGGGAGGGAACCAATGAGCAGTTCTTC; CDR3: CASSEREGTNEQFF
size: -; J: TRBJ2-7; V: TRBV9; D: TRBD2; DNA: TGTGCCAGCAGCCTGCTCGGCGGGAGCTCCGACGAGCAGTACTTC; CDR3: CASSLLGGSSDEQYF
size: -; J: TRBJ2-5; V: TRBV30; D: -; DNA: TGTGCCTGGAGTATAGGGGGGTCTAGGGCCCAGTACTTC; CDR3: CAWSIGGSRAQYF
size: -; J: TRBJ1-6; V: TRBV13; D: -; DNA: TGTGCCAGCAGCTTATCTGGGGGAAACTCACCCCTCCACTTT; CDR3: CASSLSGGNSPLHF
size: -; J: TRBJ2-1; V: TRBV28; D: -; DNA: TGTGCCAGCAGTTCAGTGGTACCTATGGCCTACAATGAGCAGTTCTTC; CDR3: CASSSVVPMAYNEQFF
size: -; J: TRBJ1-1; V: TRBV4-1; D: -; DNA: TGCGCCAGCAGCCAAGACCCGGGAAACACTGAAGCTTTCTTT; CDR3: CASSQDPGNTEAFF
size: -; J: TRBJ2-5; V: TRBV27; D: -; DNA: TGTGCCAGCAGTTTACCGGGTCAAGAGACCCAGTACTTC; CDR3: CASSLPGQETQYF
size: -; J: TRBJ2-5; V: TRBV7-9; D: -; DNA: TGTGCCAGCAGCTTTTCTGAGACCCAGTACTTC; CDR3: CASSFSETQYF
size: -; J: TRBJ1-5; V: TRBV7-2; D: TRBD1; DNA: TGTGCCAGCAGCTATTATCTCCAGGGGGGCCAGCCCCAGCATTTT; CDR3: CASSYYLQGGQPQHF
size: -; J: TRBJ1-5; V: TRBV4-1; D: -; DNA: TGCGCCAGCAGCCAGTACGATACAGGGTACCAGCCCCAGCATTTT; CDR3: CASSQYDTGYQPQHF
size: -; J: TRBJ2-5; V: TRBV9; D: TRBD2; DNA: TGTGCCAGCAGCGTAAGGGCGGGGGGGCTATCAGAGACCCAGTACTTC; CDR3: CASSVRAGGLSETQYF
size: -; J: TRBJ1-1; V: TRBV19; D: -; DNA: TGTGCCAGTAGTATATATTCGCCTTCGGGGGGATACACTGAAGCTTTCTTT; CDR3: CASSIYSPSGGYTEAFF
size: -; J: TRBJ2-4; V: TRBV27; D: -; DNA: TGTGCCAGCAGTTTAATAGGGGGGTCCAAAAACATTCAGTACTTC; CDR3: CASSLIGGSKNIQYF
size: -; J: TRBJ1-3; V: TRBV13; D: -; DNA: TGTGCCAGCACATTTGGGGGAGCTGGAAACACCATATATTTT; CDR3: CASTFGGAGNTIYF
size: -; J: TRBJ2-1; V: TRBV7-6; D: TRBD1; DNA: TGTGCCAGCAGCTTAGAGGGACAGGCGATGAATGAGCAGTTCTTC; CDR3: CASSLEGQAMNEQFF
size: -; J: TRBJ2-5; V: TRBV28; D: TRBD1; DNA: TGTGCCAGCAGTCTGGGGACAGCCTCGGGGGAGACCCAGTACTTC; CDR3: CASSLGTASGETQYF
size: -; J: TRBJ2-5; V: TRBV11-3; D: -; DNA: TGTGCCAGCAGCCACCGCGGGGCACAAGAGACCCAGTACTTC; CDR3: CASSHRGAQETQYF
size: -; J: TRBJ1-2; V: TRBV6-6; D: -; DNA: TGTGCCAGCAGTTATCAGGGGCCCGGGGACTATGGCTACACCTTC; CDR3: CASSYQGPGDYGYTF
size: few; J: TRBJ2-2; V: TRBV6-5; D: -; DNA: TGTGCCAGCAGTTGGGCAGTGAACACCGGGGAGCTGTTTTTT; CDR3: CASSWAVNTGELFF
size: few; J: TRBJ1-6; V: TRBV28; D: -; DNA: TGTGCCAGCAGTTTGGGAGTCGGGGAAGGGAATTCACCCCTCCACTTT; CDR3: CASSLGVGEGNSPLHF
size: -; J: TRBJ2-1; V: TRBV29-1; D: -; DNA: TGCAGCGTTGAAACGAACAACTACAATGAGCAGTTCTTC; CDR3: CSVETNNYNEQFF
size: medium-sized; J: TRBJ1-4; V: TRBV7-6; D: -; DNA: TGTGCCAGCAGCTTTGGTTCGGGGGGCGACGGTGAAAAACTGTTTTTT; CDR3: CASSFGSGGDGEKLFF
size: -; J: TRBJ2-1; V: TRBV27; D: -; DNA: TGTGCCAGCAGTCTTCTAGGAAACAATGAGCAGTTCTTC; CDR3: CASSLLGNNEQFF
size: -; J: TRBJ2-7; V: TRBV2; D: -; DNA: TGTGCCAGCAGTGAAGGGCTAGAGTTCTACGAGCAGTACTTC; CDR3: CASSEGLEFYEQYF
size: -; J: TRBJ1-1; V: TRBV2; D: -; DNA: TGTGCCAGCACGGGACCTTTGAACACTGAAGCTTTCTTT; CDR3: CASTGPLNTEAFF
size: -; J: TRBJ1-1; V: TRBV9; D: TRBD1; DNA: TGTGCCAGCAGCCTACAGGGGGGTGACACTGAAGCTTTCTTT; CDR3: CASSLQGGDTEAFF
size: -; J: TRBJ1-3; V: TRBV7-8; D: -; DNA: TGTGCCAGCAGCTCCGCGACTCGGCCCTCTGGAAACACCATATATTTT; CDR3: CASSSATRPSGNTIYF
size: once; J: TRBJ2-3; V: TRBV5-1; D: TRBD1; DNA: TGCGCCAGCAGCTTTGGGGACAGGGATGGGATAGATACGCAGTATTTT; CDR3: CASSFGDRDGIDTQYF
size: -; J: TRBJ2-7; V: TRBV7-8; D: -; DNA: TGTGCCAGCAGCTCGGGGGTGGGAGTCTACGAGCAGTACTTC; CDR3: CASSSGVGVYEQYF
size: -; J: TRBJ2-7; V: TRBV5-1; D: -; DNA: TGCGCCAGCAGCTGGGTGACCGGGGCTACGGGCGAGCAGTACTTC; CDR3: CASSWVTGATGEQYF
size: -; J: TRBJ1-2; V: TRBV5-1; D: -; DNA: TGCGCCAGCAGCTTCGGACGGGGCTATGGCTACACCTTC; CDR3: CASSFGRGYGYTF
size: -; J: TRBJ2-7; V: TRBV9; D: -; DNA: TGTGCCAGCAGCCCGCAGACAGCCTACGAGCAGTACTTC; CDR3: CASSPQTAYEQYF
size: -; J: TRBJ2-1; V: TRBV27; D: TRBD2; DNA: TGTGCCAGCAGTCCCGGGACTAGCGGATACAATGAGCAGTTCTTC; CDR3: CASSPGTSGYNEQFF
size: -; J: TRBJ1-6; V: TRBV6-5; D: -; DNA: TGTGCCAGCAGTCCAGGGATCAATTCACCCCTCCACTTT; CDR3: CASSPGINSPLHF
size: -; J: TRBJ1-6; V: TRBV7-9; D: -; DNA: TGTGCCAGCAGCTCTTCAACTACGCTCTCCTATAATTCACCCCTCCACTTT; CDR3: CASSSSTTLSYNSPLHF
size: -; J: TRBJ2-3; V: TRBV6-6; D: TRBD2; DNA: TGTGCCAGCAGTTACGGGGGGGAGGCAGATACGCAGTATTTT; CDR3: CASSYGGEADTQYF
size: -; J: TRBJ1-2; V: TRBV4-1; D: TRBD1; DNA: TGCGCCAGCAGCCAAGGAGGACAGGGCCAGGGCTACACCTTC; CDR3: CASSQGGQGQGYTF
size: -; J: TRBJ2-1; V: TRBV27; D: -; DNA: TGTGCCAGCAGTCCCGGCGGCAGGGTGCAGTTCTTC; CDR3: CASSPGGRVQFF
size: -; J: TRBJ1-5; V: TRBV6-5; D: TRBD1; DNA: TGTGCCAGCAGGTGGACAGGTAGCAATCAGCCCCAGCATTTT; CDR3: CASRWTGSNQPQHF
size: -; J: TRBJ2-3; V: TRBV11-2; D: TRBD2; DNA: TGTGCCAGCAGCTTAGGACTAGCGGGGGATTGGACAGATACGCAGTATTTT; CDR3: CASSLGLAGDWTDTQYF
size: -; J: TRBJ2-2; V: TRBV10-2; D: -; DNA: TGCGCCAGCAGTTCGACAGAAACGAACACCGGGGAGCTGTTTTTT; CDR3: CASSSTETNTGELFF
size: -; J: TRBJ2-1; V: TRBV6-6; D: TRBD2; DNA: TGTGCCAGCAGTTACCCCGGGACTAGCGGAAATGAGCAGTTCTTC; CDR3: CASSYPGTSGNEQFF
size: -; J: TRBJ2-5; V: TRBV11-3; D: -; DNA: TGTGCCAGCAGCTTAGACTCCTTTTTGGAGGGAGAAGAGACCCAGTACTTC; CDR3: CASSLDSFLEGEETQYF
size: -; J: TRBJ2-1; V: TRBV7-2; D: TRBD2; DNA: TGTGCCAGTAGCTCGGGACTAGCGGGCGACTCCTACAATGAGCAGTTCTTC; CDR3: CASSSGLAGDSYNEQFF